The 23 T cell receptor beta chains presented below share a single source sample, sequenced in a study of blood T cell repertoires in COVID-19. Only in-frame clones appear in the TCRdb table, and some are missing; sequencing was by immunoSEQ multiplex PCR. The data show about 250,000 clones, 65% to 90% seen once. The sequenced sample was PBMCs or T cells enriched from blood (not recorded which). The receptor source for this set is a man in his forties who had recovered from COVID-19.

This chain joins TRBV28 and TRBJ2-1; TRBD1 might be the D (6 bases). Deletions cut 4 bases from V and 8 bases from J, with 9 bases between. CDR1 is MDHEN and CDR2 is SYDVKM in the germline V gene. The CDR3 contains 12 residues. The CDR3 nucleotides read TGTGCCAGCAGTTACAGGGCGGATGAGCAGTTCTTC. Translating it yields CASSYRADEQFF.

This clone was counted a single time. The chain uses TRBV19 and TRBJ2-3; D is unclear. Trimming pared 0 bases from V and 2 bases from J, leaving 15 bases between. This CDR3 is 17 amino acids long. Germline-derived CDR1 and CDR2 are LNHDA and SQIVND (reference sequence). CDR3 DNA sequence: TGTGCCAGTAGTATAGATGGGCAGGTCTTCCCCACAGATACGCAGTATTTT. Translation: CASSIDGQVFPTDTQYF. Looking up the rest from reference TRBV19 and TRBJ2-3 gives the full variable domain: DGGITQSPKYLFRKEGQNVTLSCEQNLNHDAMYWYRQDPGQGLRLIYYSQIVNDFQKGDIAEGYSVSREKKESFPLTVTSAQKNPTAFYLCASSIDGQVFPTDTQYFGPGTRLTVL.

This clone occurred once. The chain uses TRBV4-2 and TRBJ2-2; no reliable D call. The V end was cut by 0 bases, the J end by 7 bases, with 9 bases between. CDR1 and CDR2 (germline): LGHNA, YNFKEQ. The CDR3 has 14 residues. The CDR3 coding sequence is TGTGCCAGCAGCCAAGATTTTAGTTTCGGGGAGCTGTTTTTT. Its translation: CASSQDFSFGELFF.

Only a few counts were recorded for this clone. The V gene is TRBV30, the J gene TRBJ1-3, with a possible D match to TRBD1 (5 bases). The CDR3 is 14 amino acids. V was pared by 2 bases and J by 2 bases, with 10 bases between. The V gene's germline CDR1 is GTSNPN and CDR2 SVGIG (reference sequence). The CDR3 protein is CAWSIGVPGNTIYF. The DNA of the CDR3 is TGTGCCTGGAGTATAGGGGTCCCTGGAAACACCATATATTTT.

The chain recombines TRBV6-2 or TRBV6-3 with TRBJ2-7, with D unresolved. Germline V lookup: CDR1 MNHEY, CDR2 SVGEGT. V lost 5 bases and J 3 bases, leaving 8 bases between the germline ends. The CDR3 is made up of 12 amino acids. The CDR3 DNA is TGTGCCAGCAGTCAGGCATACTACGAGCAGTACTTC. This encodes CASSQAYYEQYF.

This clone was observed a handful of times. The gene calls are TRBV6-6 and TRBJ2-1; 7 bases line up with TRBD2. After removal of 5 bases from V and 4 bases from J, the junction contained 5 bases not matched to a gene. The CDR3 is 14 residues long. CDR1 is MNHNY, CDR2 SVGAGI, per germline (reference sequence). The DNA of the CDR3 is TGTGCCAGCAGTCCTAGCGGAGGATACAATGAGCAGTTCTTC. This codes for CASSPSGGYNEQFF.

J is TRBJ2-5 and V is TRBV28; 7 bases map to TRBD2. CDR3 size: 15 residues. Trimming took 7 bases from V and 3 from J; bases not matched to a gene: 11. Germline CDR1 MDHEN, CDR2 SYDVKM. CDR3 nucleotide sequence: TGTGCCAGCAACGCCGGCGGGAGAGGGGAAGAGACCCAGTACTTC. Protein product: CASNAGGRGEETQYF.

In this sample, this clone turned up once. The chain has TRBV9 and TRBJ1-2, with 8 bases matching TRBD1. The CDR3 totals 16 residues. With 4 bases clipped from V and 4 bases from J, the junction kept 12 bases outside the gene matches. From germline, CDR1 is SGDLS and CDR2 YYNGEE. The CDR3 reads CASSPKLRGPGYGYTF. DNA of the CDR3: TGTGCCAGCAGCCCAAAGCTCAGGGGGCCCGGCTATGGCTACACCTTC.

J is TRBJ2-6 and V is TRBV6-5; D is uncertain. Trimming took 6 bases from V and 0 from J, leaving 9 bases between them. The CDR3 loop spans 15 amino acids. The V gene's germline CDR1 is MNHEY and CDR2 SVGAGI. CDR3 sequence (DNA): TGTGCCAGCAGCCATGACACCTCTGGGGCCAACGTCCTGACTTTC. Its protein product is CASSHDTSGANVLTF.

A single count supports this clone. The CDR3 loop is CASSLAEGREQYF. The CDR3 nucleotides read TGTGCCAGCAGTCTGGCTGAGGGAAGGGAGCAGTACTTC. The chain joins TRBV6-5 to TRBJ2-7; D may be TRBD2 (5 bases). Trimming shortened V by 5 bases and J by 7 bases, and 15 bases separated the two germline ends. This CDR3 is built from 13 residues. Germline values: CDR1 MNHEY, CDR2 SVGAGI.

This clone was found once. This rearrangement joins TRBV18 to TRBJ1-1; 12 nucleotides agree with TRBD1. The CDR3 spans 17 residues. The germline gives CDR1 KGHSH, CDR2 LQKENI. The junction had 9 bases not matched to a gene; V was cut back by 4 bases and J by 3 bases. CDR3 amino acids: CASSLEGQGAAHTEAFF. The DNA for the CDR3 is TGTGCCAGCTCACTAGAGGGACAGGGGGCGGCGCACACTGAAGCTTTCTTT.

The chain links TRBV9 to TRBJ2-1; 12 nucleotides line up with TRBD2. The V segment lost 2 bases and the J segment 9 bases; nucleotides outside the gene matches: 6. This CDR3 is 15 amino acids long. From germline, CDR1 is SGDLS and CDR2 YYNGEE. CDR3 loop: CASSVLAGGPGEQFF. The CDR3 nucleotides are TGTGCCAGCAGCGTCCTAGCGGGGGGGCCGGGTGAGCAGTTCTTC.

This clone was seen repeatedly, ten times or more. The CDR3 region has the DNA TGCGCCAGCATGGACAGGGATTGTTCACCCCTCCACTTT. Translating it yields CASMDRDCSPLHF. The gene calls are TRBV10-1 and TRBJ1-6; TRBD1 matches at 8 bases. The CDR3 spans 13 residues. The V gene end was trimmed by 7 bases and the J gene end by 9 bases; junction bases not matched to a gene: 5. Germline-derived CDR1 and CDR2 are WNHNN and SYGVQD (reference sequence).

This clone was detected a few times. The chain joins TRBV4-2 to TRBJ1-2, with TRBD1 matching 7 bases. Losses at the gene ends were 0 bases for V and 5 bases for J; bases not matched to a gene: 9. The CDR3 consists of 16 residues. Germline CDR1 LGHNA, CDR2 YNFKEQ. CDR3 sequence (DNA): TGTGCCAGCAGCCAAGACTTTCAGGGGGTTATTTATGGCTACACCTTC. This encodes CASSQDFQGVIYGYTF.

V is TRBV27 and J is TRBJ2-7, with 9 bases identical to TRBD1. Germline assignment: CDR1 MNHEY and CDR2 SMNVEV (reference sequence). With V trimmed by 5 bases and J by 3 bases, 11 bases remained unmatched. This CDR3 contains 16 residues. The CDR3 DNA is TGTGCCAGCAGTCTCGCGACCGGGACAGGGTTCTACGAGCAGTACTTC. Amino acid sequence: CASSLATGTGFYEQYF.

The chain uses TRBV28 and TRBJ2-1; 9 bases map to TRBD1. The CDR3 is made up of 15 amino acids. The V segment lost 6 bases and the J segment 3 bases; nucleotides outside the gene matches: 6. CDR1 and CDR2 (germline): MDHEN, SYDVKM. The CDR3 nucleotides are TGTGCCAGCAGCCATGGGACAGGGCGCTACAATGAGCAGTTCTTC. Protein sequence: CASSHGTGRYNEQFF.

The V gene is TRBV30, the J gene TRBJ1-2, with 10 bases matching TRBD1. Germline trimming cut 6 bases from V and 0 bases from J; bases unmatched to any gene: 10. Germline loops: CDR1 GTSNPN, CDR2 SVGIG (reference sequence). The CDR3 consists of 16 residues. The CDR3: CACTRQGAPTNYGYTF. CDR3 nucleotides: TGTGCCTGTACTCGACAGGGGGCCCCTACTAACTATGGCTACACCTTC.

In DNA, the CDR3 is TGTGCCTGGAGTGTGAACCAGGGAGAGACCCAGTACTTC. As protein: CAWSVNQGETQYF. The chain employs TRBV30 and TRBJ2-5; maybe TRBD1 (5 bases). CDR3 length: 13 residues. V lost 0 bases and J lost 4, with 9 bases in between. Germline V gene lookup returns CDR1 GTSNPN and CDR2 SVGIG (reference sequence). The entire variable domain, with the rest obtained from reference TRBV30 and TRBJ2-5, is as follows: SQTIHQWPATLVQPVGSPLSLECTVEGTSNPNLYWYRQAAGRGLQLLFYSVGIGQISSEVPQNLSASRPQDRQFILSSKKLLLSDSGFYLCAWSVNQGETQYFGPGTRLLVL.

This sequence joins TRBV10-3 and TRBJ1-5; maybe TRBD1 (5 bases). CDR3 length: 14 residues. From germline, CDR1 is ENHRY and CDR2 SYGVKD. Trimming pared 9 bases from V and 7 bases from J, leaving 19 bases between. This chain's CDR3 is CAIAWDGSGQPQHF. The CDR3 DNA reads TGTGCCATTGCCTGGGACGGGAGCGGGCAGCCCCAGCATTTT.

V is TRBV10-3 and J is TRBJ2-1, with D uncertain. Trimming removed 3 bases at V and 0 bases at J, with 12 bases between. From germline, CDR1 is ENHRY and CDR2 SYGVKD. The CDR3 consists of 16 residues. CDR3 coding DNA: TGTGCCATCAGTGAACCCGCGTTGAGCTCCTACAATGAGCAGTTCTTC. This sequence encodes CAISEPALSSYNEQFF.

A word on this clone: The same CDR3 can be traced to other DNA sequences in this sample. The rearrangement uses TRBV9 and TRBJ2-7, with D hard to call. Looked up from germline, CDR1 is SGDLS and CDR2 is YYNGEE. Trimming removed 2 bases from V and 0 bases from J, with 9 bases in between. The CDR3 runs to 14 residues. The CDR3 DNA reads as TGTGCCAGCAGCGTCGGCGGAAGCTCCTACGAGCAGTACTTC. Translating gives CASSVGGSSYEQYF.

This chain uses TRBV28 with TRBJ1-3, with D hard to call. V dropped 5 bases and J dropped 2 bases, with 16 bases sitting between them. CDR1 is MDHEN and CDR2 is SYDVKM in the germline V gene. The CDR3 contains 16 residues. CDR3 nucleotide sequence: TGTGCCAGCAGTCCCCAATGGGGAGACACTGGAAACACCATATATTTT. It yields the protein CASSPQWGDTGNTIYF. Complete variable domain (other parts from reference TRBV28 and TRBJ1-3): DVKVTQSSRYLVKRTGEKVFLECVQDMDHENMFWYRQDPGLGLRLIYFSYDVKMKEKGDIPEGYSVSREKKERFSLILESASTNQTSMYLCASSPQWGDTGNTIYFGEGSWLTVV.

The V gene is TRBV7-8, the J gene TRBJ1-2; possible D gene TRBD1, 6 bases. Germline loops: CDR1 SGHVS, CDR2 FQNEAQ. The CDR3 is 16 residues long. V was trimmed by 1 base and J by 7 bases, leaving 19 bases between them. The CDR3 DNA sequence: TGTGCCAGCAGCTTAGTTAGGGGGAGGGCGGTCGGTGGCTACACCTTC. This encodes CASSLVRGRAVGGYTF.